The 21 T cell receptor delta chains below were found in one sample sequenced in a study of gamma-delta T cells after stem cell transplantation. TCRdb re-called the RT-PCR reads with CATT. The repertoire consists of approximately 3,000 delta-chain clones, with just over 2.5% occurring once and the leading ten covering under 35%. The sequenced sample consisted of gamma-delta T cells. Every receptor here comes from a human donor. It is not recorded whose cells these are; they may come from a transplant donor.

With respect to this clone: The protein in TCRdb stems from a much larger clone and differs at residue 4 from this DNA's translation, likely a read error; here the protein is translated from the DNA. This rearrangement joins TRDV2 to TRDJ1; TRDD3 agrees at 9 bases. V lost 5 bases and J lost 8; bases outside the gene matches: 23. CDR1 and CDR2 (germline): GEAIGNYY, EKD. The CDR3 is 18 amino acids. As DNA, the CDR3 is TGTGCCTGTGGCCCTTTGACTGGGGGACATCAACGTAAGCTCAAACTCATCTTT. It yields the protein CACGPLTGGHQRKLKLIF.

The table lists this clone with a few counts. The rearrangement joins TRDV2 to TRDJ1; 13 bases are a match to TRDD3. J was trimmed by 8 bases and V by 1 base; bases with no gene match: 3. The CDR3 contains 14 residues. CDR1 and CDR2 from the germline V gene are GEAIGNYY and EKD. CDR3 in DNA: TGTGCCTGTGACACACTGGGGGATACGGAGAAACTCATCTTT. Protein product: CACDTLGDTEKLIF.

About this clone: The mismatch at residue 5 between this DNA's translation and the TCRdb protein of a much larger clone likely reflects a read error; the protein shown is translated from the DNA. The chain carries TRDV2 and TRDJ1, with 12 nucleotides matching TRDD3. V trimming: 0 bases; J trimming: 2 bases; junction bases outside the gene matches: 9. The CDR3 is 18 amino acids. Germline V gives CDR1 GEAIGNYY, CDR2 EKD. The CDR3 loop reads CACDTAGGYGTRTDKLIF. The CDR3 bases are TGTGCCTGTGACACCGCTGGGGGATACGGGACAAGGACCGATAAACTCATCTTT.

This clone was detected only a few times. It differs at one base from a far larger clone, so likely a read error. In the same sample, other DNA sequences code for this CDR3. The V and J genes are TRDV2 and TRDJ1; 12 positions match TRDD3. The V segment lost 1 base and the J segment 6 bases; nucleotides outside the gene matches: 17. The CDR3 is 19 residues long. The germline V gene encodes CDR1 GEAIGNYY and CDR2 EKD. This CDR3 is CACDTVLGDTRRSENKLIF. In DNA, the CDR3 is TGTGCCTGTGACACGGTACTGGGGGATACCAGGAGGTCTGAGAATAAACTCATCTTT.

To note about this clone: A read error likely explains why the TCRdb protein, taken from a much larger clone, differs from this DNA's translation at residue 4; the protein shown is translated from the DNA. The rearrangement uses TRDV2 and TRDJ1; 10 bases fit TRDD3. The germline gives CDR1 GEAIGNYY, CDR2 EKD. CDR3 length: 19 residues. The CDR3 DNA sequence: TGTGCCTGTGGCACCGTCCATCGTCTGGGGGATATTGTAACCGATAAACTCATCTTT. Protein sequence: CACGTVHRLGDIVTDKLIF.

By share, this clone counts as large (0.1 to 1%). The same CDR3 can be traced to other DNA sequences in this sample. The V call is TRDV2, the J call TRDJ1; the D gene is possibly TRDD3 (5 bases). The germline V gene encodes CDR1 GEAIGNYY and CDR2 EKD. The CDR3 spans 14 residues. V was pared by 4 bases and J by 7 bases, with 18 bases between. CDR3 DNA sequence: TGTGCCTGTGAACCCTTAACTCCGGGGGTTAAACTCATCTTT. Protein: CACEPLTPGVKLIF.

This clone was seen only a few times. A read error is likely here: a far larger clone is one base away. Other DNA sequences within the sample encode an identical CDR3. V and J are TRDV2 and TRDJ1, with D perhaps assigned TRDD2 or TRDD3 (5 bases each). Germline V CDR1 and CDR2: GEAIGNYY, EKD. This CDR3 is built from 22 residues. CDR3 amino acids: CACDPLPNLLGRTLGNTDKLIF. The CDR3 DNA reads as TGTGCCTGTGACCCGCTTCCAAATCTGCTGGGTCGAACCCTTGGGAACACCGACAAACTCATCTTT.

In regard to this clone: The amino acid sequence in TCRdb belongs to a much larger clone and departs from this DNA's translation at residue 6, likely a sequencing read error; the sequence shown is translated from the DNA. The chain combines TRDV2 with TRDJ1, with a weak D call TRDD3 (5 bases). V was pared by 0 bases and J by 10 bases, with 20 bases between. The CDR3 extends over 15 amino acids. Germline V gene data show CDR1 as GEAIGNYY and CDR2 as EKD. CDR3 nucleotide sequence: TGTGCCTGTGACACCATTGGAGATATAGGGGAGTCACTCATCTTT. As protein: CACDTIGDIGESLIF.

Details on this clone: Given a far larger clone just one base away, this is likely a sequencing read error. In the same sample, other DNA sequences code for this CDR3. The J gene is TRDJ1, the V gene TRDV2, with 11 bases that match TRDD3. This CDR3 region has 18 residues. Germline V gene sequence: CDR1 GEAIGNYY, CDR2 EKD. With V trimmed by 1 base and J by 4 bases, 13 bases remained unmatched. The CDR3 here is CACDTVEVLGDTHDKLIF. Written as DNA, the CDR3 is TGTGCCTGTGACACTGTTGAGGTCCTGGGGGATACTCACGATAAACTCATCTTT.

This clone was found many times. A read error likely explains this, since a far larger clone differs by one base. Other nucleotide sequences from this sample produce the same CDR3. This chain uses TRDV2 with TRDJ3; D is uncertain. The V gene's germline CDR1 is GEAIGNYY and CDR2 EKD. This CDR3 contains 13 residues. The CDR3: CACDAVDDRQMFF. DNA of the CDR3: TGCGCCTGTGACGCGGTGGATGACCGACAGATGTTTTTC.

This clone has only a few counts. The TCRdb protein comes from a much larger clone and disagrees with this DNA's translation at residue 5, likely due to a read error; the protein given here is derived from the DNA. The sample contains more than one DNA sequence encoding this CDR3. The rearrangement links TRDV2 to TRDJ1; the match to TRDD3 covers 10 bases. V gave up 1 base and J gave up 1 base; unmatched junction bases: 5. The germline V gene encodes CDR1 GEAIGNYY and CDR2 EKD. The CDR3 is 16 amino acids. The CDR3 region is CACDTLLGDSTDKLIF. CDR3 nucleotides: TGTGCCTGTGACACGTTACTGGGGGATTCCACCGATAAACTCATCTTT.

In its sample, this clone was seen a few times. This may be a read error: a much more frequent sequence differs by one nucleotide. This sample also contains other DNA sequences that code for the same CDR3. The chain uses TRDV2 and TRDJ1; D ambiguous. The CDR3 sequence is 14 residues long. The germline gives CDR1 GEAIGNYY, CDR2 EKD. The CDR3 bases are TGCGCCTGTGATGATTTAATTTTTACCGATAAACTCATCTTT. This translates into CACDDLIFTDKLIF.

This clone was found a few times. The mismatch at residue 17 between this DNA's translation and the TCRdb protein of a much larger clone likely reflects a read error; the protein shown is translated from the DNA. The chain is built from TRDV2 and TRDJ1, with 9 positions matching TRDD3. Germline CDR1 reads GEAIGNYY; CDR2 reads EKD. The CDR3 is 19 residues long. The CDR3 region is CACDTVLGDTRRSENKPIF. The CDR3 DNA reads TGTGCCTGTGACACGGTACTGGGGGACACCAGGAGGTCTGAGAATAAACCCATCTTT.

As to this clone: This likely stems from a read error, as it lies one base from a far larger clone. This specimen includes other DNA sequences encoding the same CDR3. The V call is TRDV2, the J call TRDJ1, with 13 bases fitting TRDD3. Trimming cost V 1 base and J 7 bases; bases outside gene matches: 11. Germline loops: CDR1 GEAIGNYY, CDR2 EKD. The CDR3 is 17 residues long. CDR3 nucleotide sequence: TGTGCCTGTGACACAATACTGGGGGATACGGTGGACCGTAAACTCATCTTT. Its protein product is CACDTILGDTVDRKLIF.

This clone counts as medium-sized. The genes are TRDV1 and TRDJ1, with TRDD3 matching 7 bases. V lost 3 bases and J lost 1; bases outside the gene matches: 5. This CDR3 region has 15 residues. CDR1 is TSWWSYY and CDR2 is QGS in the germline V gene. Here the CDR3 reads CALGDPGGATDKLIF. The CDR3 DNA reads TGTGCTCTTGGGGATCCTGGGGGTGCCACCGATAAACTCATCTTT.

This clone was found a few times. The protein TCRdb lists belongs to a much larger clone and differs from this DNA's translation at residue 14, which points to a read error; the protein shown is made from the DNA. The V call is TRDV2, the J call TRDJ1; D possibly corresponds to TRDD3 (6 bases). The V gene's germline CDR1 is GEAIGNYY and CDR2 EKD. The CDR3 runs to 17 residues. For the CDR3, the DNA is TGTGCCTGTGACACCGTTTATAGGGGGGGAACCACCGATAGACTCATCTTT. Residues: CACDTVYRGGTTDRLIF.

This clone was found many times. This likely traces to a read error, being one base from a far larger clone. This chain's CDR3 is CACDAWGIDKLIF. The CDR3 DNA sequence: TGTGCCTGTGACGCTTGGGGGATCGACAAACTCATCTTT. This sequence joins TRDV2 and TRDJ1; 8 positions match TRDD3. The CDR3 consists of 13 residues. The germline CDR1 and CDR2 sequences are GEAIGNYY and EKD. The V gene end was trimmed by 3 bases and the J gene end by 8 bases; junction bases not matched to a gene: 7.

This clone was seen many times. The genes are TRDV2 and TRDJ1; a weak D match, TRDD3 (5 bases). CDR1 GEAIGNYY and CDR2 EKD come from the germline V gene. V was pared by 0 bases and J by 3 bases, with 16 bases between. This CDR3 contains 16 residues. The CDR3 region is CACDTVGGLYADKLIF. DNA of the CDR3: TGTGCCTGTGACACCGTCGGGGGCCTATACGCCGATAAACTCATCTTT.

Points on this clone: This DNA's translation and the protein TCRdb lists, from a much larger clone, do not match at residue 5, likely due to a read error; the protein shown is translated from the DNA. The chain couples TRDV2 to TRDJ1; TRDD3 agrees at 12 bases. Germline CDR1 GEAIGNYY, CDR2 EKD. V shed 3 bases and J 0 bases; nucleotides not matched to a gene: 13. This CDR3 has 19 amino acids. The CDR3 coding sequence is TGTGCCTGTGACTCCGTACTGGGGGATACACAGTTGTACACCGATAAACTCATCTTT. Encoded protein: CACDSVLGDTQLYTDKLIF.

In this sample, this clone turned up a few times. Since a far larger clone is one base different, this is likely a read error. The chain joins TRDV2 to TRDJ3, with a weak D call TRDD3 (6 bases). The CDR3 extends over 21 amino acids. Germline V gene sequence: CDR1 GEAIGNYY, CDR2 EKD. V shed 0 bases and J shed 2 bases, with 22 bases lying between them. CDR3 in DNA: TGTGCCTGTGACACCGCGGGGAGAGGGAGGGATAACCCCTGGGACACCCGACAGATGTTTTTC. This encodes CACDTAGRGRDNPWDTRQMFF.

Remarks on this clone: The TCRdb protein, from a much larger clone, departs from this DNA's translation at residue 8, likely by read error; the protein shown derives from the DNA. DNA of the CDR3: TGTGCCTGTGATACCGTACTGGAGGATACGAAGAACAGGGAACTCATCTTT. The encoded protein is CACDTVLEDTKNRELIF. The J gene is TRDJ1, the V gene TRDV2; TRDD3 matches 7 bases. V lost 4 bases and J lost 9; bases outside the gene matches: 22. Germline V CDR1 and CDR2: GEAIGNYY, EKD. This CDR3 has 17 amino acids.